The 20 T cell receptor beta chains listed next were all sequenced from one sample in a study of T cell repertoires in cytomegalovirus infection. The antigens for these receptors are not known. TCRdb passed the reads through MiXCR, listing each CDR3 protein once. The sample has 310,000 or so distinct CDR3 sequences, around a quarter seen once. This material consisted of cultured PBMCs, taken from culture after CMV antigen stimulation. These receptors were obtained from a human donor in good health (CMV status not recorded). Some clones in this sample may be carry-over from other donors' samples.

Concerning this clonotype: A read error may explain this, as a much larger clone is one base away. The rearrangement links TRBV19 to TRBJ2-1; 8 nucleotides match TRBD2. Germline-derived CDR1 and CDR2 are LNHDA and SQIVND (reference sequence). The CDR3 has 15 amino acids. The CDR3 region is CVSSPRAGGRNEQFF. CDR3 bases: TGTGTCAGTAGCCCCCGGGCGGGAGGTCGGAATGAGCAGTTCTTC.

This clonotype was counted ten times or more. The chain is built from TRBV20-1 and TRBJ2-1; TRBD2 matches at 15 bases. J gave up 10 bases and V 4 bases, and 5 bases lay outside the gene matches. Germline CDR1 and CDR2: DFQATT and SNEGSKA (reference sequence). The CDR3 has 14 amino acids. The CDR3 is CSAMTGTSGREQFF. For the CDR3, the DNA is TGCAGTGCTATGACCGGGACTAGCGGGAGGGAGCAGTTCTTC.

This clonotype was counted between two and nine times. The chain uses TRBV20-1 and TRBJ1-1; D perhaps matches TRBD1 (5 bases). This CDR3 is built from 13 residues. Germline V gene lookup returns CDR1 DFQATT and CDR2 SNEGSKA (reference sequence). Trimming took 6 bases from V and 2 from J, leaving 13 bases between them. For the CDR3, the DNA is TGCAGTGCCGGCGGGACGGCCAACACTGAAGCTTTCTTT. This translates into CSAGGTANTEAFF.

This clonotype was found many times. The gene calls are TRBV12-3 or TRBV12-4 and TRBJ2-2; D ambiguous. The CDR3 has 14 residues. V was cut by 1 base and J by 7 bases, with 10 bases left in between. As DNA, the CDR3 is TGTGCCAGCAGTTTAGGGCCCACGGGCGGGGAGCTGTTTTTT. It yields the protein CASSLGPTGGELFF.

This clonotype was found many times. The rearrangement uses TRBV28 and TRBJ2-4; perhaps TRBD2 as D (6 bases). Looked up from germline, CDR1 is MDHEN and CDR2 is SYDVKM. The V end was cut by 7 bases, the J end by 0 bases, with 13 bases between. The CDR3 spans 15 residues. The CDR3 region is CASNSEGLAKNIQYF. In DNA form, the CDR3 reads TGTGCCAGCAACTCGGAGGGTTTAGCCAAAAACATTCAGTACTTC.

In this sample, this clonotype turned up a few times. This chain joins TRBV6-8 and TRBJ1-6; D unresolved. Germline V lookup: CDR1 MNHGY, CDR2 SAAAGT. The CDR3 loop spans 13 amino acids. With 5 bases removed from V and 8 bases from J, the gap between germline ends came to 10 bases. The CDR3 here is CASSHDSDSPLHF. The DNA for the CDR3 is TGTGCCAGCAGTCACGATTCGGATTCACCCCTCCACTTT.

The chain uses TRBV6-2 or TRBV6-3 and TRBJ2-4; a weak D match, TRBD2 (5 bases). This CDR3 spans 11 amino acids. The germline CDR1 and CDR2 sequences are MNHEY and SVGEGT. V was cut by 11 bases and J by 4 bases, with 9 bases left in between. The chain's CDR3 is CAAAAKNIQYF. The CDR3 DNA reads as TGTGCCGCAGCGGCTAAAAACATTCAGTACTTC.

This clonotype was seen repeatedly, ten times or more. The chain recombines TRBV18 with TRBJ1-1; weak D call: TRBD1 (5 bases). The germline V gene encodes CDR1 KGHSH and CDR2 LQKENI. The CDR3 sequence is 12 residues long. V lost 4 bases, J lost 7 bases, and 10 bases lay in between. CDR3 loop: CASSQTGGEAFF. As DNA, the CDR3 is TGTGCCAGCTCACAAACGGGGGGTGAAGCTTTCTTT.

This chain uses TRBV6-2 or TRBV6-3 with TRBJ2-7, with TRBD2 matching over 10 bases. Germline CDR1 MNHEY, CDR2 SVGEGT. The CDR3 runs 17 residues. The DNA of the CDR3 is TGTGCCAGCAGTCAACTAGCGGGGCAGGGTGAAACCTACAAGCAGTACGTC. It translates to CASSQLAGQGETYKQYV.

This clonotype appeared a few times. The chain is built from TRBV6-1 and TRBJ2-5; D may be TRBD1 or TRBD2 (5 bases each). Germline assignment: CDR1 MNHNS and CDR2 SASEGT. This CDR3 comprises 15 residues. Between the trimmed V and J ends, which lost 7 bases and 7 bases, there was a span of 22 bases. The CDR3 region has the DNA TGTGCCAGCACCGGGACGGAAGACTACTCAGGGACCCAGTACTTC. Amino acid sequence: CASTGTEDYSGTQYF.

This clonotype was detected ten times or more. The chain links TRBV7-2 to TRBJ2-7; 11 bases fit TRBD2. CDR1 SGHTA and CDR2 FQGNSA come from the germline V gene. V dropped 5 bases and J dropped 6; count of bases not matched to a gene: 15. The length of the CDR3 is 17 residues. CDR3 in amino acids: CASSPPGTSGVRGEQYF. The CDR3, as DNA: TGTGCCAGCAGCCCCCCGGGGACTAGCGGCGTAAGGGGCGAGCAGTACTTC.

To note about this clonotype: With a much larger clone just one base away, this may be a read error. V and J are TRBV28 and TRBJ1-5; D might be TRBD1 (5 bases). The CDR3 totals 14 residues. The V end lost 5 bases, the J end lost 11 bases, and 19 bases lay between the germline ends. Per germline, CDR1 MDHEN and CDR2 SYDVKM. The DNA of the CDR3 is TGTGCCAGCAGTATCCAAGACAGAAACTTGTCCCAGCATTTT. It is translated as CASSIQDRNLSQHF.

This clonotype has at least ten counts. The genes are TRBV7-6 and TRBJ2-1; 10 positions match TRBD2. The junction had 7 bases not matched to a gene; V was cut back by 2 bases and J by 9 bases. From germline, CDR1 is SGHVS and CDR2 FNYEAQ. The CDR3 spans 15 residues. The DNA of the CDR3 is TGTGCCAGCAGCTTACTAGCGGGAGTTGTTGGTGAGCAGTTCTTC. This gives the protein CASSLLAGVVGEQFF. Drawing the rest from reference TRBV7-6 and TRBJ2-1, the complete variable domain is GAGVSQSPRYKVTKRGQDVALRCDPISGHVSLYWYRQALGQGPEFLTYFNYEAQQDKSGLPNDRFSAERPEGSISTLTIQRTEQRDSAMYRCASSLLAGVVGEQFFGPGTRLTVL.

This clonotype occurred a few times. V gene TRBV7-8 combines with J gene TRBJ2-2; 10 bases align to TRBD2. Per germline, CDR1 SGHVS and CDR2 FQNEAQ. The length of the CDR3 is 15 residues. The ends lost 2 bases at V and 7 bases at J; junction bases unmatched: 4. CDR3 in amino acids: CASSLLAGEIGELFF. In DNA form, the CDR3 reads TGTGCCAGCAGCTTACTAGCGGGAGAGATCGGGGAGCTGTTTTTT.

This clonotype was seen at least ten times. This chain links TRBV28 with TRBJ2-7; 8 bases are shared with TRBD1. The CDR3 runs to 15 residues. Germline-derived CDR1 and CDR2 are MDHEN and SYDVKM. V lost 6 bases and J lost 2; bases outside the gene matches: 9. In DNA, the CDR3 is TGTGCCAGCAGCTTGTTAGGGACAGGAGCCTACGAGCAGTACTTC. Translated, it gives CASSLLGTGAYEQYF.

This clonotype was observed a few times. CDR3 sequence (DNA): TGTGCCAGCAGTGGGCTCGGGGGGCTCACGACAGATACGCAGTATTTT. This gives the protein CASSGLGGLTTDTQYF. V usage is TRBV6-6 and J usage is TRBJ2-3; TRBD2 is a possible D gene (7 bases). V was cut by 5 bases and J by 3 bases, with 18 bases left in between. Germline-derived CDR1 and CDR2 are MNHNY and SVGAGI (reference sequence). The CDR3 loop spans 16 amino acids.

The rearrangement joins TRBV20-1 to TRBJ1-1; no reliable D call. The CDR3 loop spans 14 amino acids. CDR1 is DFQATT and CDR2 is SNEGSKA in the germline V gene (reference sequence). Trimming removed 4 bases at V and 6 bases at J, with 18 bases between. CDR3 loop: CSATFGVLTAEAFF. The CDR3 nucleotides are TGCAGTGCTACCTTCGGGGTACTAACTGCTGAAGCTTTCTTT.

This clonotype was detected only a few times. This chain connects TRBV4-2 to TRBJ2-2, with D possibly being TRBD1 (7 bases). Germline CDR1 reads LGHNA; CDR2 reads YNFKEQ. This CDR3 region has 19 residues. The germline V and J ends were trimmed by 5 bases and 0 bases, with 22 bases remaining between them. CDR3 DNA: TGTGCCAGCAGCTACAGACAGGGAACTAGACTAGCGAACACCGGGGAGCTGTTTTTT. It yields the protein CASSYRQGTRLANTGELFF.

This clonotype occurred a few times. The V call is TRBV7-9, the J call TRBJ1-2; 7 nucleotides agree with TRBD1. The CDR3 consists of 13 residues. J gave up 8 bases and V 1 base, and 4 bases lay outside the gene matches. The germline V gene has CDR1 SEHNR and CDR2 FQNEAQ (reference sequence). The chain's CDR3 is CASSLVQGFGYTF. Written as DNA, the CDR3 is TGTGCCAGCAGCTTAGTACAGGGGTTCGGCTACACCTTC.

This clonotype showed up just a few times. The rearrangement links TRBV27 to TRBJ2-1, with a possible D match to TRBD2 (6 bases). This CDR3 is 15 amino acids long. Germline V lookup: CDR1 MNHEY, CDR2 SMNVEV (reference sequence). Trimming removed 6 bases at V and 0 bases at J, with 12 bases between. CDR3 in amino acids: CASRISGSSYNEQFF. The CDR3, as DNA: TGTGCCAGCAGGATTAGCGGTAGCTCCTACAATGAGCAGTTCTTC.